This is a list of T cell receptor beta chains from one sample in a study of naive and memory T cell subsets. TCRdb re-analysed the UMI-ligation and nested PCR reads in MiXCR, keeping a single row per CDR3 protein. The table has around 35,000 distinct CDR3 sequences, 11% seen once. The sample was skin, taken from a tuberculin skin test site. The receptor source for this set is an adult in good health. CDR3s include the opening cysteine and the closing phenylalanine or tryptophan.

j_gene: TRBJ1-6; v_gene: TRBV13; CDR3aa: CASALNSPLHF
j_gene: TRBJ1-4; v_gene: TRBV4-2; CDR3aa: CASSFEGGTNEKLFF
j_gene: TRBJ2-2; v_gene: TRBV19; CDR3aa: CASRPWTGVATGELFF
j_gene: TRBJ2-3; v_gene: TRBV20-1; CDR3aa: CSARDRTHYTDTQYF
j_gene: TRBJ2-5; v_gene: TRBV20-1; CDR3aa: CSASPGLEETQYF
j_gene: TRBJ2-1; v_gene: TRBV15; CDR3aa: CATSRPLAGPTFGGNEQFF
j_gene: TRBJ1-1; v_gene: TRBV12-3/TRBV12-4; CDR3aa: CASSTGQGGYGEAFF
j_gene: TRBJ1-2; v_gene: TRBV28; CDR3aa: CASSLATNYGYTF
j_gene: TRBJ1-2; v_gene: TRBV20-1; CDR3aa: CSAPPGEQDYGYTF
j_gene: TRBJ2-1; v_gene: TRBV5-6; CDR3aa: CASSLATSGSNEQFF
j_gene: TRBJ1-5; v_gene: TRBV29-1; CDR3aa: CSVGQRNQPQHF
j_gene: TRBJ1-1; v_gene: TRBV7-1; CDR3aa: CASSYGDTIFPDTEAFF
j_gene: TRBJ2-1; v_gene: TRBV11-2; CDR3aa: CASSLDRGPSYNEQFF
j_gene: TRBJ2-1; v_gene: TRBV6-1; CDR3aa: CASRTGGSGRGEQFF
j_gene: TRBJ1-1; v_gene: TRBV3-1; CDR3aa: CASSQGQGNEAFF
j_gene: TRBJ1-1; v_gene: TRBV18; CDR3aa: CASSPPVNTEAFF
j_gene: TRBJ2-6; v_gene: TRBV19; CDR3aa: CASSIRREPGANVLTF
j_gene: TRBJ2-5; v_gene: TRBV5-6; CDR3aa: CASSLASQHHFAGETQYF
j_gene: TRBJ2-7; v_gene: TRBV7-2; CDR3aa: CASSRGPAVRQVF
j_gene: TRBJ2-1; v_gene: TRBV28; CDR3aa: CASSELQGASYVNEQFF
j_gene: TRBJ2-5; v_gene: TRBV18; CDR3aa: CASSQRTGRETQYF
j_gene: TRBJ2-5; v_gene: TRBV27; CDR3aa: CASSDSSIPTQETQYF
j_gene: TRBJ1-2; v_gene: TRBV7-2; CDR3aa: CASSPRRGDIGGYTF
j_gene: TRBJ2-7; v_gene: TRBV5-5; CDR3aa: CASSFWDSSYEQYF
j_gene: TRBJ2-7; v_gene: TRBV19; CDR3aa: CASSRDRGTYEQYF
j_gene: TRBJ2-2; v_gene: TRBV27; CDR3aa: CASSLYTSGGASGELFF
j_gene: TRBJ1-6; v_gene: TRBV12-3/TRBV12-4; CDR3aa: CASSLAVRGHSPLHF
j_gene: TRBJ2-5; v_gene: TRBV5-1; CDR3aa: CASSLEETQYF
j_gene: TRBJ2-6; v_gene: TRBV7-2; CDR3aa: CAPAAGAFSGANVLTF
j_gene: TRBJ1-4; v_gene: TRBV30; CDR3aa: CAWSINRGPNEKLFF
j_gene: TRBJ1-2; v_gene: TRBV20-1; CDR3aa: CSAINREKADGYTF
j_gene: TRBJ2-1; v_gene: TRBV12-3/TRBV12-4; CDR3aa: CASSFRGLAGRGLNEQFF
j_gene: TRBJ2-1; v_gene: TRBV18; CDR3aa: CASSPRLAGGPRASEQFF
j_gene: TRBJ2-3; v_gene: TRBV14; CDR3aa: CASSQRDSPYTDTQYF
j_gene: TRBJ2-1; v_gene: TRBV2; CDR3aa: CASSDLGSYNEQFF
j_gene: TRBJ1-5; v_gene: TRBV28; CDR3aa: CASLYSGAYNQPQHF
j_gene: TRBJ2-2; v_gene: TRBV29-1; CDR3aa: CSGTNTGELFF
j_gene: TRBJ1-5; v_gene: TRBV5-1; CDR3aa: CASSFRGADQPQHF
j_gene: TRBJ1-1; v_gene: TRBV12-3/TRBV12-4; CDR3aa: CASITDSVGTEAFF
j_gene: TRBJ2-7; v_gene: TRBV12-3/TRBV12-4; CDR3aa: CASSFEGRGALEQYF
j_gene: TRBJ2-3; v_gene: TRBV28; CDR3aa: CASSLFVPSTDTQYF
j_gene: TRBJ1-2; v_gene: TRBV7-8; CDR3aa: CASKPTGANYGYTF
j_gene: TRBJ2-3; v_gene: TRBV5-1; CDR3aa: CASSYGLAGATDTQYF
j_gene: TRBJ1-1; v_gene: TRBV19; CDR3aa: CATRLGQVTEAFF
j_gene: TRBJ1-1; v_gene: TRBV20-1; CDR3aa: CSARDFTGWTEAFF
j_gene: TRBJ2-5; v_gene: TRBV7-8; CDR3aa: CASSLASGDTETQYF
j_gene: TRBJ2-5; v_gene: TRBV5-6; CDR3aa: CASSSVRGDIQETQYF
j_gene: TRBJ2-1; v_gene: TRBV20-1; CDR3aa: CSARGDNEQFF
j_gene: TRBJ1-3; v_gene: TRBV2; CDR3aa: CASSGGAGTANTIYF
j_gene: TRBJ2-3; v_gene: TRBV5-1; CDR3aa: CASSSSTRSRTDTQYF
j_gene: TRBJ2-5; v_gene: TRBV5-1; CDR3aa: CASSSLAEETQYF
j_gene: TRBJ2-1; v_gene: TRBV10-3; CDR3aa: CAIRERGRNEQFF
j_gene: TRBJ1-5; v_gene: TRBV6-6; CDR3aa: CASTQKRQGSNQPQHF
j_gene: TRBJ1-5; v_gene: TRBV7-2; CDR3aa: CASSLANRGGNQPQHF
j_gene: TRBJ1-2; v_gene: TRBV12-3/TRBV12-4; CDR3aa: CASSSEVYGYTF